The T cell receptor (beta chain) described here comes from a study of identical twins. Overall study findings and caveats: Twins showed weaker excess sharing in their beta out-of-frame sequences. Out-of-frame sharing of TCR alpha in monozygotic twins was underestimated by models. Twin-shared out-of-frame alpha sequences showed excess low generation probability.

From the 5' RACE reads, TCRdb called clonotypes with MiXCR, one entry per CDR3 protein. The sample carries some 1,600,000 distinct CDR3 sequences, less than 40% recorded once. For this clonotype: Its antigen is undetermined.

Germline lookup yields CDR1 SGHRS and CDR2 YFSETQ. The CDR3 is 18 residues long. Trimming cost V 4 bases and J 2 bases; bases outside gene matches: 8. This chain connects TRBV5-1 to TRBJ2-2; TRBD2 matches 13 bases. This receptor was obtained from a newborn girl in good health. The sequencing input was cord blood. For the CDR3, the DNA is TGCGCCAGCAGCCCCCGACTAGCGGGAGGTACTAACACCGGGGAGCTGTTTTTT. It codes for CASSPRLAGGTNTGELFF.